These 11 T cell receptor beta chains share one sample of origin, sequenced in a study of blood T cell repertoires in COVID-19. Libraries were prepared by immunoSEQ multiplex PCR; TCRdb keeps only in-frame clonotypes and omits some of them. The data show roughly 130,000 clones, roughly four fifths seen once. The source material was PBMCs or T cells enriched from blood (not recorded which). Receptors were obtained from a woman between 45 and 65 years old with acute COVID-19.

V gene TRBV29-1 combines with J gene TRBJ2-2; 7 bases are a match to TRBD2. Trimming removed 6 bases from V and 0 bases from J; junction bases left unmatched: 4. The CDR3 is 14 amino acids. From germline, CDR1 is SQVTM and CDR2 ANQGSEA. CDR3 in amino acids: CSVLGLANTGELFF. CDR3 nucleotides: TGCAGCGTCCTAGGACTAGCGAACACCGGGGAGCTGTTTTTT.

This sequence joins TRBV7-8 and TRBJ2-1; possibly TRBD2 for D (5 bases). The germline V and J ends were trimmed by 1 base and 13 bases, with 14 bases remaining between them. CDR1 and CDR2 from the germline V gene are SGHVS and FQNEAQ. The CDR3 contains 13 residues. The CDR3 bases are TGTGCCAGCAGCTTAGACGCCGGGGATAGACAGTTCTTC. Translating gives CASSLDAGDRQFF.

The genes are TRBV6-5 and TRBJ1-1; no firm D call. The germline V gene encodes CDR1 MNHEY and CDR2 SVGAGI. The CDR3 totals 14 residues. Trimming left V 5 bases short and J 1 base short, with 11 bases between. CDR3 DNA sequence: TGTGCCAGCAGTCCCACGGGTCAGAACACTGAAGCTTTCTTT. Protein sequence: CASSPTGQNTEAFF.

This CDR3 reads CATSLGTSGAGTQYF. CDR3 DNA: TGTGCCACCAGCCTGGGGACTAGCGGGGCGGGGACCCAGTACTTC. The chain joins TRBV24-1 to TRBJ2-5; 13 bases match TRBD2. Looked up from germline, CDR1 is KGHDR and CDR2 is SFDVKD. CDR3 length equals 15 residues. J gave up 7 bases and V 7 bases, and 8 bases lay outside the gene matches.

In its sample, this clone was seen once. Here the CDR3 DNA reads TGTGCCAGCAGCGTAGGTGCGGGACTACCATCGAAGTATTACAATGAGCAGTTCTTC. The encoded protein is CASSVGAGLPSKYYNEQFF. This chain connects TRBV9 to TRBJ2-1, with 7 bases identical to TRBD2. V was clipped by 0 bases and J by 4 bases; unmatched bases: 16. Germline V gene sequence: CDR1 SGDLS, CDR2 YYNGEE. The CDR3 spans 19 residues.

The gene calls are TRBV2 and TRBJ1-6, with 8 bases lining up with TRBD1. From germline, CDR1 is SNHLY and CDR2 FYNNEI. Trimming at V came to 3 bases and at J to 14 bases, leaving 9 bases not matched to a gene. This CDR3 spans 14 amino acids. The CDR3 protein is CASSDAGGISTLHF. CDR3 bases: TGTGCCAGCAGTGACGCAGGGGGCATATCAACCCTCCACTTT. Full variable domain (missing parts from reference TRBV2 and TRBJ1-6): EPEVTQTPSHQVTQMGQEVILRCVPISNHLYFYWYRQILGQKVEFLVSFYNNEISEKSEIFDDQFSVERPDGSNFTLKIRSTKLEDSAMYFCASSDAGGISTLHFGNGTRLTVT.

This clone has just one count. The chain has TRBV18 and TRBJ1-4; D is ambiguous. Trimming took 0 bases from V and 0 from J, leaving 5 bases between them. Germline V gives CDR1 KGHSH, CDR2 LQKENI. The CDR3 extends over 15 amino acids. CDR3 loop: CASSPPSATNEKLFF. In nucleotides, the CDR3 is TGTGCCAGCTCACCACCTTCTGCAACTAATGAAAAACTGTTTTTT. Drawing the rest from reference TRBV18 and TRBJ1-4, the complete variable domain is NAGVMQNPRHLVRRRGQEARLRCSPMKGHSHVYWYRQLPEEGLKFMVYLQKENIIDESGMPKERFSAEFPKEGPSILRIQQVVRGDSAAYFCASSPPSATNEKLFFGSGTQLSVL.

The chain employs TRBV4-1 and TRBJ1-1, with D possibly being TRBD1 (6 bases). The CDR3 length is 14 residues. Trimming cost V 3 bases and J 0 bases, with 8 bases left between them. Germline CDR1 and CDR2: MGHRA and YSYEKL. CDR3 nucleotide sequence: TGCGCCAGCAGCCAGGACAGTTTGAACACTGAAGCTTTCTTT. Its protein product is CASSQDSLNTEAFF.

This clone has just one count. This chain links TRBV28 with TRBJ1-2; perhaps TRBD1 as D (5 bases). The CDR3 extends over 15 amino acids. Between the trimmed V and J ends, which lost 7 bases and 0 bases, there was a span of 15 bases. Germline V gene data show CDR1 as MDHEN and CDR2 as SYDVKM. CDR3 amino acids: CASTSRTRANYGYTF. Written as DNA, the CDR3 is TGTGCCAGCACTTCGAGGACAAGAGCTAACTATGGCTACACCTTC.

The V gene is TRBV12-3 or TRBV12-4, the J gene TRBJ1-1; D call uncertain. There are 13 residues in the CDR3. V shed 1 base and J shed 1 base, with 4 bases lying between them. In DNA form, the CDR3 reads TGTGCCAGCAGTTTAGGGGCGAACACTGAAGCTTTCTTT. Translation gives CASSLGANTEAFF.

About this clone itself: A read error may account for a junction end that differs from germline. The V call is TRBV30, the J call TRBJ2-1, with 8 bases fitting TRBD2. The CDR3 length is 13 residues. Germline values: CDR1 GTSNPN, CDR2 SVGIG (reference sequence). CDR3 bases: TGTGCCTGGAGTCCTCAGAGTAGCGGGAAAAATATCTTC. Protein sequence: CAWSPQSSGKNIF.